This passage covers 24 T cell receptor beta chains from one sample sequenced in a study of T cell responses to AZD1222 COVID-19 vaccine. Produced via immunoSEQ multiplex PCR; TCRdb's table is partial and in-frame only. The sample lists roughly 150,000 clones, approximately 87% occurring once. The source material was peripheral blood, sampled 28 days after the second AZD1222 dose. The receptor set was obtained from an adult who received the AZD1222 COVID-19 vaccine.

V and J are TRBV20-1 and TRBJ2-7; no clear D. The V end lost 3 bases, the J end lost 3 bases, and 6 bases lay between the germline ends. CDR3 length equals 11 residues. Per germline, CDR1 DFQATT and CDR2 SNEGSKA (reference sequence). CDR3 nucleotides: TGCAGTGCTAGTTCCGACTACGAGCAGTACTTC. Translation gives CSASSDYEQYF.

The chain has TRBV10-3 and TRBJ2-3, with TRBD1 matching over 11 bases. CDR3 length: 15 residues. The V gene end was trimmed by 4 bases and the J gene end by 4 bases; junction bases not matched to a gene: 4. Germline loops: CDR1 ENHRY, CDR2 SYGVKD. CDR3 in DNA: TGTGCCATCAGTGGGGGACAGGGGGGTCCAGATACGCAGTATTTT. It encodes CAISGGQGGPDTQYF.

V and J are TRBV6-5 and TRBJ1-2; 8 bases agree with TRBD1. The length of the CDR3 is 13 residues. CDR1 is MNHEY, CDR2 SVGAGI, per germline. After removal of 6 bases from V and 5 bases from J, the junction contained 5 bases not matched to a gene. The CDR3 spells CASSQGAGYGYTF. CDR3 DNA: TGTGCCAGCAGCCAGGGGGCGGGATATGGCTACACCTTC.

The chain carries TRBV5-4 and TRBJ2-5; 7 bases are shared with TRBD1. There are 17 residues in the CDR3. V lost 3 bases, J lost 3 bases, and 14 bases stayed unmatched. Per germline, CDR1 SGHNT and CDR2 YYREEE (reference sequence). This CDR3 reads CASSYDPGQIPKETQYF. Written as DNA, the CDR3 is TGTGCCAGCAGCTACGACCCGGGACAGATCCCCAAAGAGACCCAGTACTTC.

Here the CDR3 DNA reads TGTGCCAGCAGCTTGAATCGGGTCTCCTACAATGAGCAGTTCTTC. It is translated as CASSLNRVSYNEQFF. The rearrangement links TRBV5-4 to TRBJ2-1; no definite D call. Germline V gene data show CDR1 as SGHNT and CDR2 as YYREEE (reference sequence). V lost 1 base, J lost 0 bases, and 8 bases lay in between. The CDR3 spans 15 residues.

The gene calls are TRBV3-1 (or the pseudogene TRBV3-2) and TRBJ2-5; D unclear. Trimming stripped 6 bases from V and 0 bases from J, with 5 bases between. Per the germline V gene, CDR1 is LGHDT and CDR2 is YNNKEL (reference sequence). The CDR3 loop spans 12 amino acids. This chain's CDR3 is CASRQYQETQYF. The CDR3 DNA is TGTGCCAGCAGACAGTACCAAGAGACCCAGTACTTC.

The chain has TRBV11-2 and TRBJ1-2, with D unclear. This CDR3 is built from 14 residues. Trimming removed 1 base from V and 5 bases from J, with 11 bases in between. Germline V gene sequence: CDR1 SGHAT, CDR2 FQNNGV. The chain's CDR3 is CASSLGEGRYGYTF. As DNA, the CDR3 is TGTGCCAGCAGCTTAGGGGAGGGTCGGTATGGCTACACCTTC.

This clone was seen more than once but under ten times. J is TRBJ1-6 and V is TRBV28; 10 bases are shared with TRBD1. The CDR3 loop spans 13 amino acids. With V trimmed by 4 bases and J by 10 bases, 1 base remained unmatched. CDR1 and CDR2 from the germline V gene are MDHEN and SYDVKM. CDR3 nucleotides: TGTGCCAGCAGTTGGGACAGGGGCTCACCCCTCCACTTT. Its protein is CASSWDRGSPLHF.

The gene calls are TRBV28 and TRBJ2-3; no definite D call. V lost 5 bases and J 1 base, leaving 13 bases between the germline ends. This CDR3 has 15 residues. The germline gives CDR1 MDHEN, CDR2 SYDVKM. Written as DNA, the CDR3 is TGTGCCAGCAGTACTTTGACGGCCGGCACAGATACGCAGTATTTT. This codes for CASSTLTAGTDTQYF.

V and J are TRBV6-6 and TRBJ1-3; D is unresolved. The CDR3 loop spans 14 amino acids. From germline, CDR1 is MNHNY and CDR2 SVGAGI (reference sequence). The V and J ends lost 8 bases and 0 bases respectively, with 11 bases between them. The CDR3 spells CASFRSVSGNTIYF. CDR3 nucleotide sequence: TGTGCCAGCTTTAGATCCGTCTCTGGAAACACCATATATTTT.

The chain joins TRBV29-1 to TRBJ1-2; 9 bases match TRBD1. The CDR3 runs to 13 residues. The V gene's germline CDR1 is SQVTM and CDR2 ANQGSEA. The V and J ends lost 6 bases and 4 bases, in that order; junction bases with no gene match: 6. CDR3 protein: CSVWDRVAYGYTF. The CDR3 nucleotides are TGCAGCGTCTGGGACAGGGTGGCCTATGGCTACACCTTC.

As for this clone: The sample holds other DNA sequences that translate to the same CDR3. This sequence joins TRBV27 and TRBJ2-6, with D uncertain. The CDR3 length is 14 residues. The V gene lost 4 bases and the J gene lost 4 bases, with 8 bases spanning the gap. Germline-derived CDR1 and CDR2 are MNHEY and SMNVEV (reference sequence). CDR3 loop: CASSSALGANVLTF. In DNA form, the CDR3 reads TGTGCCAGCAGTTCGGCTCTGGGGGCCAACGTCCTGACTTTC.

This clone turned up a few times. The chain is built from TRBV28 and TRBJ1-1; D not certain. Germline CDR1 MDHEN, CDR2 SYDVKM. The germline V and J ends were trimmed by 7 bases and 0 bases, with 9 bases remaining between them. CDR3 length: 13 amino acids. CDR3 DNA sequence: TGTGCCAGCAAAATTTCAGTGAACACTGAAGCTTTCTTT. Protein sequence: CASKISVNTEAFF.

This clone has a handful of counts. The J gene is TRBJ1-1, the V gene TRBV28; 8 nucleotides line up with TRBD1. Germline V gives CDR1 MDHEN, CDR2 SYDVKM. This CDR3 has 14 residues. Trimming removed 5 bases from V and 5 bases from J; junction bases left unmatched: 7. The CDR3 nucleotides are TGTGCCAGCAGTCTCCAGGGGGCTCAGACTGAAGCTTTCTTT. It specifies CASSLQGAQTEAFF.

The genes are TRBV7-8 and TRBJ2-3, with D possibly being TRBD2 (6 bases). With 5 bases removed from V and 5 bases from J, the gap between germline ends came to 11 bases. There are 13 residues in the CDR3. The germline gives CDR1 SGHVS, CDR2 FQNEAQ. CDR3 coding DNA: TGTGCCAGCAGCGGTGGGCGGGGAGATACGCAGTATTTT. Translated: CASSGGRGDTQYF.

The rearrangement links TRBV7-9 to TRBJ2-1; the match to TRBD2 covers 7 bases. The CDR3 contains 14 residues. Germline V CDR1 and CDR2: SEHNR, FQNEAQ (reference sequence). Losses at the gene ends were 5 bases for V and 6 bases for J; bases not matched to a gene: 7. CDR3 region: CASSPPTSLNEQFF. CDR3 coding DNA: TGTGCCAGCAGCCCTCCGACTAGCCTCAATGAGCAGTTCTTC.

This chain joins TRBV9 and TRBJ2-3; no clear D. The CDR3 extends over 15 amino acids. The V and J ends lost 0 bases and 2 bases respectively, with 10 bases between them. Germline assignment: CDR1 SGDLS and CDR2 YYNGEE. CDR3 nucleotide sequence: TGTGCCAGCAGCGTAGAACCCTCCTACACAGATACGCAGTATTTT. Its protein product is CASSVEPSYTDTQYF.

V gene TRBV7-8 combines with J gene TRBJ1-5; D is possibly TRBD1 (6 bases). CDR1 is SGHVS and CDR2 is FQNEAQ in the germline V gene. The germline V and J ends were trimmed by 1 base and 2 bases, with 12 bases remaining between them. The length of the CDR3 is 16 residues. CDR3 in amino acids: CASSLVAGAGNQPQHF. The CDR3, as DNA: TGTGCCAGCAGCTTAGTGGCAGGGGCAGGCAATCAGCCCCAGCATTTT.

The chain employs TRBV2 and TRBJ1-5; 7 bases fit TRBD1. Germline lookup yields CDR1 SNHLY and CDR2 FYNNEI. The CDR3 is 15 amino acids. Unmatched junction bases numbered 7, after V lost 7 bases and J lost 1 base. The CDR3 DNA is TGTGCCAGCAAGGACGGGACAGTCAGCAATCAGCCCCAGCATTTT. It encodes CASKDGTVSNQPQHF.

The chain uses TRBV9 and TRBJ2-7; 12 bases agree with TRBD2. Germline loops: CDR1 SGDLS, CDR2 YYNGEE. There are 17 residues in the CDR3. The trim removed 0 bases at V and 5 bases at J, leaving 9 bases unmatched. Here the CDR3 reads CASSVEASGRAGDEQYF. The CDR3 DNA follows: TGTGCCAGCAGCGTAGAAGCTAGCGGGAGGGCCGGCGACGAGCAGTACTTC.

This clone was counted a single time. The gene calls are TRBV6-2 or TRBV6-3 and TRBJ2-7, with TRBD2 identical over 7 bases. The CDR3 runs to 15 residues. Trimming at V came to 6 bases and at J to 2 bases, leaving 10 bases not matched to a gene. CDR1 is MNHEY and CDR2 is SVGEGT in the germline V gene. CDR3 coding DNA: TGTGCCAGCAGCCGCGGGACTAACAACCCCTACGAGCAGTACTTC. It specifies CASSRGTNNPYEQYF.

This clone was observed a few times. The chain has TRBV7-9 and TRBJ1-2; D unclear. The V and J ends lost 5 bases and 5 bases respectively, with 12 bases between them. The CDR3 runs to 13 residues. Germline V lookup: CDR1 SEHNR, CDR2 FQNEAQ (reference sequence). The CDR3 spells CASSPDSVYGYTF. CDR3 sequence (DNA): TGTGCCAGCAGCCCCGATTCCGTTTATGGCTACACCTTC. Using reference TRBV7-9 and TRBJ1-2 for the parts outside the CDR3, the full variable domain is DTGVSQNPRHKITKRGQNVTFRCDPISEHNRLYWYRQTLGQGPEFLTYFQNEAQLEKSRLLSDRFSAERPKGSFSTLEIQRTEQGDSAMYLCASSPDSVYGYTFGSGTRLTVV.

V gene TRBV19 combines with J gene TRBJ2-5; 14 nucleotides line up with TRBD2. After removal of 4 bases from V and 4 bases from J, the junction contained 2 bases not matched to a gene. Germline CDR1 LNHDA, CDR2 SQIVND (reference sequence). The CDR3 spans 15 residues. The CDR3 DNA is TGTGCCAGTAGTACCGGACTAGCGGGAGGAGAGACCCAGTACTTC. It specifies CASSTGLAGGETQYF. The full variable domain, rest sourced from reference TRBV19 and TRBJ2-5, is DGGITQSPKYLFRKEGQNVTLSCEQNLNHDAMYWYRQDPGQGLRLIYYSQIVNDFQKGDIAEGYSVSREKKESFPLTVTSAQKNPTAFYLCASSTGLAGGETQYFGPGTRLLVL.

The V and J genes are TRBV28 and TRBJ2-5, with D maybe TRBD2 (6 bases). The CDR3 covers 13 residues. Trimming took off 6 bases at V and 6 bases at J, with 14 bases between the two ends. CDR1 and CDR2 from the germline V gene are MDHEN and SYDVKM. CDR3 sequence (DNA): TGTGCCAGCAGGATCCAGGGAGGACAGACCCAGTACTTC. It translates to CASRIQGGQTQYF.